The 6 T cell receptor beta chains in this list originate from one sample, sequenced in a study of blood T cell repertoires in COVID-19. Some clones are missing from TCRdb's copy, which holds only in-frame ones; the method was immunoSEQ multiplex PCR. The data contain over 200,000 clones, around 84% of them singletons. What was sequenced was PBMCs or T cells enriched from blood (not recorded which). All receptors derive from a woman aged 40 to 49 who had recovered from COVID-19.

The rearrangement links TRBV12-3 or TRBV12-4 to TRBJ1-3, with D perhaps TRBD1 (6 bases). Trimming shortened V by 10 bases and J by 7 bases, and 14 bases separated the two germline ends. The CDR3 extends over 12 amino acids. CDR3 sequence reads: CAIQGFRNTIYF. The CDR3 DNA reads TGTGCCATTCAGGGGTTCCGGAACACCATATATTTT.

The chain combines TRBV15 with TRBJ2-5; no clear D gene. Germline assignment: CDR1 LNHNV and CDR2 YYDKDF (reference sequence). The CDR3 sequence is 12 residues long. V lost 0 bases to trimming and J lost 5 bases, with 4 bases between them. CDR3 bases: TGTGCCACCAGCAGAGACGGGGAGACCCAGTACTTC. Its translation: CATSRDGETQYF.

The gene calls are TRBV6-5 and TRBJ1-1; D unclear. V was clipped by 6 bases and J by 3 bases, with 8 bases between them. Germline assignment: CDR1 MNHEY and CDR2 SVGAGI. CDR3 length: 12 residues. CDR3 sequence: CASSRTDTEAFF. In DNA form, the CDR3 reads TGTGCCAGCAGCCGTACGGACACTGAAGCTTTCTTT.

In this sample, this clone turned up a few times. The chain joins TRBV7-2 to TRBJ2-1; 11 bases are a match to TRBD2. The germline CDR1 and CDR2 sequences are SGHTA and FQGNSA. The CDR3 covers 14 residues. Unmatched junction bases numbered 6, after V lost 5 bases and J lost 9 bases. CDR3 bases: TGTGCCAGCAGCCCGACTAGCGGGAACCGTGAGCAGTTCTTC. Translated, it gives CASSPTSGNREQFF.

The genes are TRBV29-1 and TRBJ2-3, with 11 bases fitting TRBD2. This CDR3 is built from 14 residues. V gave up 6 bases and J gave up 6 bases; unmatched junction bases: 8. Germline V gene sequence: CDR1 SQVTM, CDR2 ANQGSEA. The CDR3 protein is CSVQTSGRRDTQYF. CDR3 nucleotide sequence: TGCAGCGTCCAAACTAGCGGGAGACGGGATACGCAGTATTTT.

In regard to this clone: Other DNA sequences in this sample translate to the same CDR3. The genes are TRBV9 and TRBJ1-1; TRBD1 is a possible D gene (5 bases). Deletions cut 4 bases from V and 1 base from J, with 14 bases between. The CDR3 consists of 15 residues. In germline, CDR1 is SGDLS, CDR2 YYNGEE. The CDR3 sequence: CASSPHQGRNTEAFF. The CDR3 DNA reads TGTGCCAGCAGCCCCCACCAGGGTAGGAACACTGAAGCTTTCTTT.